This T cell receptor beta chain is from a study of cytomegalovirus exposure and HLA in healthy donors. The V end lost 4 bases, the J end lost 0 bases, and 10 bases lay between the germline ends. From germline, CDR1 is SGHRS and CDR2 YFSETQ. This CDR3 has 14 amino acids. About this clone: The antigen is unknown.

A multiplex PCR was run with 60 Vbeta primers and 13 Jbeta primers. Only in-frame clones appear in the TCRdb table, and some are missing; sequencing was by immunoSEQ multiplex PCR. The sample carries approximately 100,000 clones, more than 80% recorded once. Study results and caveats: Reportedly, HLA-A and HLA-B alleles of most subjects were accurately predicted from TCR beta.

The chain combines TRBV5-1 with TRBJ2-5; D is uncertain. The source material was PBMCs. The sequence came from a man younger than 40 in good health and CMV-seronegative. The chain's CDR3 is CASSPDSNQETQYF. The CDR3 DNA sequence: TGCGCCAGCAGCCCAGACTCGAACCAAGAGACCCAGTACTTC.